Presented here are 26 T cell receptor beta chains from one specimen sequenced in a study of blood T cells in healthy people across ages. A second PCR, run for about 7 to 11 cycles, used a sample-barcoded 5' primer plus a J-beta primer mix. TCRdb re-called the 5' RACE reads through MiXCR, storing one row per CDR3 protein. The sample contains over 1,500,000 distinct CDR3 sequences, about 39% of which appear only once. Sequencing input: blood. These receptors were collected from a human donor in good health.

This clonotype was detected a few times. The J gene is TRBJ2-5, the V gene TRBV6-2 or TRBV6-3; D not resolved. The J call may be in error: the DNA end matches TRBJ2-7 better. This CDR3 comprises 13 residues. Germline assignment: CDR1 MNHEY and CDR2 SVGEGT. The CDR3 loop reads CASREGSYCEQYF. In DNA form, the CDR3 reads TGTGCCAGCAGAGAAGGCAGTTACTGCGAGCAGTACTTC.

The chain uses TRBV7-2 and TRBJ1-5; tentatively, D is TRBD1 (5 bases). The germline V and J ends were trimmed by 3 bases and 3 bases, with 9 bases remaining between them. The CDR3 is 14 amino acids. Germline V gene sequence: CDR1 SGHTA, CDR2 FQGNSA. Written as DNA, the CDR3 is TGTGCCAGCAGCTTGCCAGGGTACAATCAGCCCCAGCATTTT. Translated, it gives CASSLPGYNQPQHF.

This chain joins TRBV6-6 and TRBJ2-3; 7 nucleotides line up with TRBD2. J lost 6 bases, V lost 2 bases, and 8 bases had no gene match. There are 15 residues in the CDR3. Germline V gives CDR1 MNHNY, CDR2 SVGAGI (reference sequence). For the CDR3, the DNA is TGTGCCAGCAGTTACCACGGGGGGACGATGGATACGCAGTATTTT. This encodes CASSYHGGTMDTQYF.

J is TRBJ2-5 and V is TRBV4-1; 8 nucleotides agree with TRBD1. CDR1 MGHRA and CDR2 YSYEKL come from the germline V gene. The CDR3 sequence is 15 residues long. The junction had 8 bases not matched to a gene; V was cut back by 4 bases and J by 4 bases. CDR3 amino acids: CASSPRQGSAETQYF. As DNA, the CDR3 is TGCGCCAGCAGCCCCCGACAGGGGTCCGCAGAGACCCAGTACTTC.

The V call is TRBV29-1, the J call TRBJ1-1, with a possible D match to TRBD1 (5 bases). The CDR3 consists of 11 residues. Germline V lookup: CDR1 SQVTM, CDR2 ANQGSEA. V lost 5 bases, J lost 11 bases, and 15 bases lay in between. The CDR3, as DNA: TGCAGCGTTCCTGTGGGTGGGGGGGCTTTCTTT. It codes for CSVPVGGGAFF.

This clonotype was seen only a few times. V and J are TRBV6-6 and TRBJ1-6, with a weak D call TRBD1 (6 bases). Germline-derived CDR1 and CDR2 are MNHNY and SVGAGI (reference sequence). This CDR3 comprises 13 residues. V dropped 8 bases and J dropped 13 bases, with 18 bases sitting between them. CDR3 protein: CASYREGSKPLHF. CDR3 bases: TGTGCCAGCTACAGGGAGGGCAGTAAGCCCCTCCACTTT.

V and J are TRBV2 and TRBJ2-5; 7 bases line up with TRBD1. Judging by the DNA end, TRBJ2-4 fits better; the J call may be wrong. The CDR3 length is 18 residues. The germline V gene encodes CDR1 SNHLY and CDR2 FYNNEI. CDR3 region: CASSLKQGRVVAKNIQYF. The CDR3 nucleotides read TGTGCCAGCAGTCTTAAACAGGGGCGGGTGGTTGCCAAAAACATTCAGTACTTC.

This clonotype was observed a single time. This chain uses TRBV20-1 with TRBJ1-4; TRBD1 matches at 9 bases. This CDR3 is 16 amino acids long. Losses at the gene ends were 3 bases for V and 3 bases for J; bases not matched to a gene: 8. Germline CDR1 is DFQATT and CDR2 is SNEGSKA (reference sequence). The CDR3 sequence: CSASPGTGWSNEKLFF. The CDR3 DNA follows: TGCAGTGCTAGTCCCGGGACAGGGTGGTCTAATGAAAAACTGTTTTTT.

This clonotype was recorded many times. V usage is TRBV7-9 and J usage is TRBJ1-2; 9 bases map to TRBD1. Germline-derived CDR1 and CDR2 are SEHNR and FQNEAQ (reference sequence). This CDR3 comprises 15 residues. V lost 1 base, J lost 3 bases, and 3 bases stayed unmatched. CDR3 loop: CASSLGGQGDYGYTF. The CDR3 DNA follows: TGTGCCAGCAGCTTAGGGGGACAGGGTGACTATGGCTACACCTTC.

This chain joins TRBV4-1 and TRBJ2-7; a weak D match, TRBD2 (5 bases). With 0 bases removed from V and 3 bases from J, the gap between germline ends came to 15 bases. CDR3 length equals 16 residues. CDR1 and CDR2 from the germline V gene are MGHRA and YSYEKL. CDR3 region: CASSQDLRALIYEQYF. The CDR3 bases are TGCGCCAGCAGCCAAGACTTGAGGGCCCTCATCTACGAGCAGTACTTC.

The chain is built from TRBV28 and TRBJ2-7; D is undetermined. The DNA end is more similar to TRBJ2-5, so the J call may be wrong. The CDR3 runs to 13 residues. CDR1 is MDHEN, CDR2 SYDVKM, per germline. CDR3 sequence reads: CASRLGRRETQYF. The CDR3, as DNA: TGTGCCAGCAGGTTAGGTAGAAGGGAGACCCAGTACTTC.

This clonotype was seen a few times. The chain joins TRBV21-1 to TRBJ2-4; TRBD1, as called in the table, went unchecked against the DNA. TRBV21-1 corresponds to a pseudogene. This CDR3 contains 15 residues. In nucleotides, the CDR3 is TGTGCCAGCAGCCTACAGGTCCAAGTCAAAAACATTCAGTACTTC. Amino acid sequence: CASSLQVQVKNIQYF.

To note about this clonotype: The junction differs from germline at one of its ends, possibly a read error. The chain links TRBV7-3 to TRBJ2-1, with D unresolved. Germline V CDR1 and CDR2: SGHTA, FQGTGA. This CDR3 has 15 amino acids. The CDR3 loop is CASSPWAAPYNEQFF. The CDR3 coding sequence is TGCGCCAGCAGCCCGTGGGCAGCCCCCTACAATGAGCAGTTCTTC.

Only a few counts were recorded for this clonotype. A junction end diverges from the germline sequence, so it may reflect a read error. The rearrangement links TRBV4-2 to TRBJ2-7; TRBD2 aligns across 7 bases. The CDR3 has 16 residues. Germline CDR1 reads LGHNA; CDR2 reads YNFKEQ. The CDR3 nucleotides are TGTGCCGGCAGCCCCGGATTGCGGGAGAACTCCTACGAGCAGTACTTC. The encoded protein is CAGSPGLRENSYEQYF.

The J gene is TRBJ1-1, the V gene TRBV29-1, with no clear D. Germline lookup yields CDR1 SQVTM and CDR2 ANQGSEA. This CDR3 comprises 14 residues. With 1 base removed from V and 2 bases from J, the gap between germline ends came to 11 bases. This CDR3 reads CSVEVPGLNTEAFF. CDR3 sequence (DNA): TGCAGCGTTGAAGTGCCAGGTCTAAACACTGAAGCTTTCTTT.

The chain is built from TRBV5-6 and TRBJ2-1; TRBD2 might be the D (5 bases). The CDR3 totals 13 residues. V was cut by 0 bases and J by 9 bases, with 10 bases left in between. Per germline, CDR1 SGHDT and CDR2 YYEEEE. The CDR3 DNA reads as TGTGCCAGCAGCTTGGTTGCTAGCCCTGAGCAGTTCTTC. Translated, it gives CASSLVASPEQFF.

The CDR3 sequence: CASSVVWAVPRIDEQYF. As DNA, the CDR3 is TGTGCCAGCAGCGTAGTCTGGGCTGTTCCGCGGATTGACGAGCAGTACTTC. The chain uses TRBV9 and TRBJ2-1; D remains ambiguous. TRBJ2-7 explains the end of the DNA better; the J call may be wrong. CDR1 and CDR2 (germline): SGDLS, YYNGEE. CDR3 length: 17 amino acids.

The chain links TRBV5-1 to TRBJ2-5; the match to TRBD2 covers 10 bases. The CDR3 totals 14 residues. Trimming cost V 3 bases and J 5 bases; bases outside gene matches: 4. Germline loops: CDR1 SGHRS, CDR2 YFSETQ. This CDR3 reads CASSSEGLAETQYF. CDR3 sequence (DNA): TGCGCCAGCAGCTCCGAGGGACTAGCGGAGACCCAGTACTTC.

This CDR3 reads CASSVTRLTTDTQYF. The CDR3 DNA sequence: TGTGCCAGCAGCGTAACAAGATTAACTACAGATACGCAGTATTTT. The rearrangement joins TRBV9 to TRBJ2-3; D uncertain. The V and J ends lost 1 base and 3 bases respectively, with 12 bases between them. Germline V gene lookup returns CDR1 SGDLS and CDR2 YYNGEE. CDR3 length: 15 amino acids.

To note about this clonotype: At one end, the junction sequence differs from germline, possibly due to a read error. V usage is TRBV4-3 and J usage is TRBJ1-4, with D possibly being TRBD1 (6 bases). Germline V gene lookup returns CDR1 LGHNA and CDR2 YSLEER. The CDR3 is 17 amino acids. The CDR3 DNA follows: TGCGCCAGCAGCCATACACTAGACAGGCAAACTAATGAAAAACGGTTTTTT. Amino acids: CASSHTLDRQTNEKRFF.

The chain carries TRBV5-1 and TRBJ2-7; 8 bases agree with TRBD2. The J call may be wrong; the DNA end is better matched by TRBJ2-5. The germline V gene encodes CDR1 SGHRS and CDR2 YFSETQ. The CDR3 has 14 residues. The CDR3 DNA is TGCGCCAGCAGCTTTAATAGCGGGGAGCAGACCCAGTACTTC. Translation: CASSFNSGEQTQYF.

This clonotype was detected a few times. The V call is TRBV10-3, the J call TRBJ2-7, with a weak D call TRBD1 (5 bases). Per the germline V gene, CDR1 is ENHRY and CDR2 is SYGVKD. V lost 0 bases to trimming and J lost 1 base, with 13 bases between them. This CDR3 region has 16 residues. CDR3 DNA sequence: TGTGCCATCAGTGAGTCGTTTAGGCAGGGATCCTACGAGCAGTACTTC. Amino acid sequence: CAISESFRQGSYEQYF.

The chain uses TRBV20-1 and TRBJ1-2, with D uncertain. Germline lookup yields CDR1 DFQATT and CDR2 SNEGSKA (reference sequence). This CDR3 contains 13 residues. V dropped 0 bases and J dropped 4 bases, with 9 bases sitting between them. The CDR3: CSARERESYGYTF. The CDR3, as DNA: TGCAGTGCTAGAGAAAGGGAATCCTATGGCTACACCTTC.

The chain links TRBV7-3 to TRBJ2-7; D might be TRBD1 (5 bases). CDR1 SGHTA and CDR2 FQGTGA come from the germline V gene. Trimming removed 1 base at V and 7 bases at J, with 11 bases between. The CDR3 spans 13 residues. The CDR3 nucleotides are TGTGCCAGCAGCTTAAGTGGGGCAAATGAGCAGTACTTC. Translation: CASSLSGANEQYF.

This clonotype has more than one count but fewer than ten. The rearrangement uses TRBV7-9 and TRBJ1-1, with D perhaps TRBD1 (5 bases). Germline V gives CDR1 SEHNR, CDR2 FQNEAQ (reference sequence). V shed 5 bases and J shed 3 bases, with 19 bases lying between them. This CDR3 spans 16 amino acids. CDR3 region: CASSPAGTLLDTEAFF. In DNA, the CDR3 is TGTGCCAGCAGCCCCGCTGGGACCTTGCTGGACACTGAAGCTTTCTTT.

The CDR3 sequence is CASSYGWQINTGELFF. For the CDR3, the DNA is TGTGCCAGCAGTTACGGCTGGCAGATAAACACCGGGGAGCTGTTTTTT. The chain employs TRBV6-2 or TRBV6-3 and TRBJ2-2, with D unresolved. The germline V and J ends were trimmed by 2 bases and 2 bases, with 12 bases remaining between them. This CDR3 region has 16 residues. CDR1 is MNHEY and CDR2 is SVGEGT in the germline V gene.